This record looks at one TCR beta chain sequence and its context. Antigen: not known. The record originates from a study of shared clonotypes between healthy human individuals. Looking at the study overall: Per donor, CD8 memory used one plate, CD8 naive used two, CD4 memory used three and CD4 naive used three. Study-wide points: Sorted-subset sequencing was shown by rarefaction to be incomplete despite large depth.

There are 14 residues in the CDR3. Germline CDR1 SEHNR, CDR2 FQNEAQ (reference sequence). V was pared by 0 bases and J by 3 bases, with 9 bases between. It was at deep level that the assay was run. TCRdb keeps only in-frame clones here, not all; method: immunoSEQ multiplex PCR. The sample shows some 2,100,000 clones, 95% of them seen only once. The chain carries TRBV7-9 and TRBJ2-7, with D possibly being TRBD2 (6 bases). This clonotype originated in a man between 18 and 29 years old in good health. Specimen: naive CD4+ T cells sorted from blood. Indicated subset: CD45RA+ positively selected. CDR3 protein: CASSLASEGYEQYF. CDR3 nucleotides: TGTGCCAGCAGCTTAGCATCGGAGGGCTACGAGCAGTACTTC.